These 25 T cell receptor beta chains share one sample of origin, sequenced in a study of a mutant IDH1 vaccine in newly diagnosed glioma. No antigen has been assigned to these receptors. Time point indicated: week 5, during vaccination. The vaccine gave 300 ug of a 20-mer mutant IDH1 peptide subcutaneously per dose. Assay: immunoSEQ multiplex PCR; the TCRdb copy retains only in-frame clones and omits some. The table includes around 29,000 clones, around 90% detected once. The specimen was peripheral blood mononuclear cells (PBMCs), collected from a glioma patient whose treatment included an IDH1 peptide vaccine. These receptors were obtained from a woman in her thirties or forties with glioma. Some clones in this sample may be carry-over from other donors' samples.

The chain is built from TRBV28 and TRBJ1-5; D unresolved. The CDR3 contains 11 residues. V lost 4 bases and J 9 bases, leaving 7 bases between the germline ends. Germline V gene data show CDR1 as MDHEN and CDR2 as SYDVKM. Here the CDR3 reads CASSSPPPQHF. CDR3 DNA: TGTGCCAGCAGTTCCCCCCCGCCCCAGCATTTT. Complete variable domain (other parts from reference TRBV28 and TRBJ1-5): DVKVTQSSRYLVKRTGEKVFLECVQDMDHENMFWYRQDPGLGLRLIYFSYDVKMKEKGDIPEGYSVSREKKERFSLILESASTNQTSMYLCASSSPPPQHFGDGTRLSIL.

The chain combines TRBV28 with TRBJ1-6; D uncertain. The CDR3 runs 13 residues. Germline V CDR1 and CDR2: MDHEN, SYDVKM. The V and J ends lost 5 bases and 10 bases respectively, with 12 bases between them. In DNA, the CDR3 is TGTGCCAGCAGTATCGTTGGCCGATCACCCCTCCACTTT. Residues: CASSIVGRSPLHF.

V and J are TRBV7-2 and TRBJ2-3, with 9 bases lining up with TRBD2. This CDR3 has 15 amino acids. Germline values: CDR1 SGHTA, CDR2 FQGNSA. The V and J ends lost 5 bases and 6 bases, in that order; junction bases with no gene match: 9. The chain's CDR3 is CASSRDQRGADTQYF. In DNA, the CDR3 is TGTGCCAGCAGCAGAGACCAGCGGGGGGCCGATACGCAGTATTTT.

This chain's CDR3 is CASSLLGEQFF. As DNA, the CDR3 is TGTGCCAGCAGTTTACTGGGCGAGCAGTTCTTC. This chain connects TRBV28 to TRBJ2-1; unclear D gene. CDR3 length: 11 amino acids. Trimming took off 2 bases at V and 10 bases at J, with 6 bases between the two ends. Germline V CDR1 and CDR2: MDHEN, SYDVKM.

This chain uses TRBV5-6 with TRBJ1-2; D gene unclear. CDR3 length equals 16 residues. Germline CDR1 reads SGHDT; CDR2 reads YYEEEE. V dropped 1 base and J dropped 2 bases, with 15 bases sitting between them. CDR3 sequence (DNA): TGTGCCAGCAGCTTGAACCCCCTGACCGTAAACTATGGCTACACCTTC. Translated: CASSLNPLTVNYGYTF.

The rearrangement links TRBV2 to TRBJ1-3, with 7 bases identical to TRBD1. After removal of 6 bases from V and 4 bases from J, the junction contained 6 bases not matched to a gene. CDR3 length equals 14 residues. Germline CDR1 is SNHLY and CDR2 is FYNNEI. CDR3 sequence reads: CASSNRGYGNTIYF. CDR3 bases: TGTGCCAGCAGCAACAGGGGTTACGGAAACACCATATATTTT.

The CDR3 here is CASSYARTGRNEQYF. The CDR3 nucleotides are TGTGCCAGTAGTTACGCCAGGACAGGGAGGAACGAGCAGTACTTC. The V call is TRBV19, the J call TRBJ2-7, with TRBD1 matching 8 bases. The V gene's germline CDR1 is LNHDA and CDR2 SQIVND (reference sequence). The CDR3 consists of 15 residues. V gave up 5 bases and J gave up 5 bases; unmatched junction bases: 11.

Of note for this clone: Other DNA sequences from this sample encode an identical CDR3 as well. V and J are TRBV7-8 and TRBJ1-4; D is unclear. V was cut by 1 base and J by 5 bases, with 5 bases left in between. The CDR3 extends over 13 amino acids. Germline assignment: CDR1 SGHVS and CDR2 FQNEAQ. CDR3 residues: CASSLGPNEKLFF. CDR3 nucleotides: TGTGCCAGCAGCTTAGGACCGAATGAAAAACTGTTTTTT. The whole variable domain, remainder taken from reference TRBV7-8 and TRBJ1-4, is GAGVSQSPRYKVAKRGQDVALRCDPISGHVSLFWYQQALGQGPEFLTYFQNEAQLDKSGLPSDRFFAERPEGSVSTLKIQRTQQEDSAVYLCASSLGPNEKLFFGSGTQLSVL.

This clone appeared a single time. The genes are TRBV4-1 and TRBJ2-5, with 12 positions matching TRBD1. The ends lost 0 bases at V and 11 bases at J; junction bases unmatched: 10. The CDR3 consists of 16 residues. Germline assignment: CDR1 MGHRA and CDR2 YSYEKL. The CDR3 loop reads CASSQDPGQGAGEQYF. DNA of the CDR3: TGCGCCAGCAGCCAAGACCCGGGACAGGGGGCAGGAGAGCAGTACTTC.

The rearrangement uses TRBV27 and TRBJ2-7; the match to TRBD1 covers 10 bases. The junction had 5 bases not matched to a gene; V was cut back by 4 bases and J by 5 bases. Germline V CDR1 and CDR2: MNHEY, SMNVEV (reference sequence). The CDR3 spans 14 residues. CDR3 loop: CASSSRQGAHEQYF. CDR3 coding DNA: TGTGCCAGCAGTTCGAGACAGGGGGCCCACGAGCAGTACTTC.

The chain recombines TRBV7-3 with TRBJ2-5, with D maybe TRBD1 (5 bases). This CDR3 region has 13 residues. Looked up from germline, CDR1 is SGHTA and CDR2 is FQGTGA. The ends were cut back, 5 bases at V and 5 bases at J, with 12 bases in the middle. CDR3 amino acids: CASSDSLGETQYF. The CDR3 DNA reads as TGTGCCAGCAGCGACAGCCTAGGCGAGACCCAGTACTTC.

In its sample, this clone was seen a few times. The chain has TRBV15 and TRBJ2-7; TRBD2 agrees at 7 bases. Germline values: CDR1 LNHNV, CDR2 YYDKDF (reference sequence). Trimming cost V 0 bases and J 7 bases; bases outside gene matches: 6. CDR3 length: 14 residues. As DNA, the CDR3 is TGTGCCACCAGCAGAGACAGAAGAGCGGGGGAGCAGTACTTC. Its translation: CATSRDRRAGEQYF.

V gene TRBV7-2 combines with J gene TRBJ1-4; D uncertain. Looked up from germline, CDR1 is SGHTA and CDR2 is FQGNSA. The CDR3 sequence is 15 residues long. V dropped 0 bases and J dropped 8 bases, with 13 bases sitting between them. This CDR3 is CASSLAGGGPEKLFF. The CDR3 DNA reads TGTGCCAGCAGCTTAGCTGGCGGAGGCCCCGAAAAACTGTTTTTT.

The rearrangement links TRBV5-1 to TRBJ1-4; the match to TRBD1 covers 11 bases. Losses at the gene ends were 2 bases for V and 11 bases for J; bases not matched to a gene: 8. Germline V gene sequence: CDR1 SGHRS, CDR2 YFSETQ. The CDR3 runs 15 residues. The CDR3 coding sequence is TGCGCCAGCAGCTTAACCGGACAGGGGGCAGAGAAACTGTTTTTT. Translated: CASSLTGQGAEKLFF.

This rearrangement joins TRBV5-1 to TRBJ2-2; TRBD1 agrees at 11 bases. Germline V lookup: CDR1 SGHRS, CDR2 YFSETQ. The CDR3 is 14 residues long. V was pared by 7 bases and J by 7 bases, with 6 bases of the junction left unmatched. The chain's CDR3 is CASLGQGAGGELFF. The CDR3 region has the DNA TGCGCCAGCTTAGGACAGGGGGCCGGCGGGGAGCTGTTTTTT. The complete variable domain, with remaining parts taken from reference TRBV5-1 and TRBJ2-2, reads KAGVTQTPRYLIKTRGQQVTLSCSPISGHRSVSWYQQTPGQGLQFLFEYFSETQRNKGNFPGRFSGRQFSNSRSEMNVSTLELGDSALYLCASLGQGAGGELFFGEGSRLTVL.

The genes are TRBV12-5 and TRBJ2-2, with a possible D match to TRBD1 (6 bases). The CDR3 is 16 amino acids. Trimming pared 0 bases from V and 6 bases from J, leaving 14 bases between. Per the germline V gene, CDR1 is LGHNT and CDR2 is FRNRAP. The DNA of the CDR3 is TGTGCTAGTGGTTTGGTACTTTCAGGGGAAGCCGGGGAGCTGTTTTTT. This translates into CASGLVLSGEAGELFF.

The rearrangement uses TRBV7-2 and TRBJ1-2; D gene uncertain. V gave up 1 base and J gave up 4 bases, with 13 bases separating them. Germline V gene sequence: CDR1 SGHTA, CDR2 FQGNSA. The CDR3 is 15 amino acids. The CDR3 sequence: CASSLVRVDGYGYTF. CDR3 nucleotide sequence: TGTGCCAGCAGCTTAGTGAGGGTCGACGGCTATGGCTACACCTTC.

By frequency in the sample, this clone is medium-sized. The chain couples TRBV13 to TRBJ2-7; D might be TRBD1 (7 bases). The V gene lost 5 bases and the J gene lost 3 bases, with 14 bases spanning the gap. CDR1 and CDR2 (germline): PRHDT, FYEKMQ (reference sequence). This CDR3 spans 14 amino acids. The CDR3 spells CASSGGTADYEQYF. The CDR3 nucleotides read TGTGCCAGCAGCGGAGGGACAGCGGACTACGAGCAGTACTTC.

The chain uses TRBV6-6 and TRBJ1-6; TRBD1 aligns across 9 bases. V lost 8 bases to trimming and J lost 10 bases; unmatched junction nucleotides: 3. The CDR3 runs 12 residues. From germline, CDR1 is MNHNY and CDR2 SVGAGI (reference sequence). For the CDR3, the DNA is TGTGCCAGCGGGACAGGGAGATCACCCCTCCACTTT. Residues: CASGTGRSPLHF.

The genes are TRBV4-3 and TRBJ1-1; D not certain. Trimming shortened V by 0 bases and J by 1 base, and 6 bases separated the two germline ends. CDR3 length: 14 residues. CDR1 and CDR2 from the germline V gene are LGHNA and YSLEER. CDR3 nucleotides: TGCGCCAGCAGCCAAGATATCGAGAACACTGAAGCTTTCTTT. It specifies CASSQDIENTEAFF.

The CDR3: CATSRDRTGRQFF. The CDR3 region has the DNA TGTGCCACCAGCAGAGATCGGACAGGGAGGCAGTTCTTC. The chain has TRBV15 and TRBJ2-1, with TRBD1 identical over 8 bases. Looked up from germline, CDR1 is LNHNV and CDR2 is YYDKDF (reference sequence). The CDR3 loop spans 13 amino acids. J was trimmed by 12 bases and V by 0 bases; bases with no gene match: 4.

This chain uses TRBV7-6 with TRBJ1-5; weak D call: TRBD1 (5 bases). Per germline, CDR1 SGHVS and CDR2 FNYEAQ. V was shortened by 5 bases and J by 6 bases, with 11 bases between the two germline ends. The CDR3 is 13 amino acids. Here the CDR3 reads CASSIRVGQPQHF. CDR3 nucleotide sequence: TGTGCCAGCAGCATCAGGGTTGGTCAGCCCCAGCATTTT.

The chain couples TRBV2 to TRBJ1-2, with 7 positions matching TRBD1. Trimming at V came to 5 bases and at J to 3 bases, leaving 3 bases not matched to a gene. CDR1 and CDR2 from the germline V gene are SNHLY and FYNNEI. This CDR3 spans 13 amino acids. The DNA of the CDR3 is TGTGCCAGCAGTCGGGACAGAGACTATGGCTACACCTTC. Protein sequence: CASSRDRDYGYTF. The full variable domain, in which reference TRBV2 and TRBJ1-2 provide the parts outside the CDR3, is EPEVTQTPSHQVTQMGQEVILRCVPISNHLYFYWYRQILGQKVEFLVSFYNNEISEKSEIFDDQFSVERPDGSNFTLKIRSTKLEDSAMYFCASSRDRDYGYTFGSGTRLTVV.

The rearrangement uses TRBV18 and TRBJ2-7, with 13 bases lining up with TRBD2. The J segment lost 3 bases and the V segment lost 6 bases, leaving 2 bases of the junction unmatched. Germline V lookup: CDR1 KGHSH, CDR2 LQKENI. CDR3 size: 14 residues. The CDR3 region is CASSRLAGGYEQYF. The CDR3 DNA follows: TGTGCCAGCTCCAGACTAGCGGGAGGCTACGAGCAGTACTTC.

CDR3 sequence reads: CASSQDYEQYF. The CDR3 bases are TGTGCCAGCAGCCAAGACTACGAGCAGTACTTC. The V gene is TRBV4-2, the J gene TRBJ2-5; D call uncertain. The J call may be mistaken, given a closer DNA end match to TRBJ2-7. The CDR3 loop spans 11 amino acids. CDR1 is LGHNA, CDR2 YNFKEQ, per germline.